This T cell receptor (beta chain) originates from a study of shared clonotypes between healthy human individuals. Looking at the study overall: The study drew on a couple of women and a few men aged 18 to 49 as donors.

The ends lost 7 bases at V and 4 bases at J; junction bases unmatched: 18. Germline loops: CDR1 MNHEY, CDR2 SMNVEV (reference sequence). The CDR3 loop spans 17 amino acids. This clone appeared once. Its antigen is not identified. Sequencing used immunoSEQ multiplex PCR; TCRdb keeps in-frame clones, though not all of them. The table includes about 1,900,000 clones, about 94% detected once. Study-level points and caveats: Clonotypes shared by all four sorted-subset donors had higher generation probabilities than non-shared clonotypes.

Cells designated naive CD8 were CD45RO-negative and were positively selected for CCR7, with terminally differentiated effector memory CD45RA+ cells excluded. Material for sequencing was naive CD8+ T cells sorted from blood. The chain joins TRBV27 to TRBJ2-5; 7 nucleotides match TRBD1. The clonotype was recovered from a man aged 18 to 30 in good health. The CDR3 protein is CASIGNAGRGRLETQYF. CDR3 DNA: TGTGCCAGCATCGGAAACGCCGGTAGGGGGCGCCTAGAGACCCAGTACTTC.